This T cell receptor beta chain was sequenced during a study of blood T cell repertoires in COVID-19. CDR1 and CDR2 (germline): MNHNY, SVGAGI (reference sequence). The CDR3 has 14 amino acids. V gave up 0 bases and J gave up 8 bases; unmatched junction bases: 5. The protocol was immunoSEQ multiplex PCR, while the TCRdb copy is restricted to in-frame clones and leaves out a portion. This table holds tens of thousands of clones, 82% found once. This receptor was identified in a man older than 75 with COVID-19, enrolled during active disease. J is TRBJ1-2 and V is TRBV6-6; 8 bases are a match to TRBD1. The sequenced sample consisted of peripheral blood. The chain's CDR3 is CASSYSQGAGGYTF. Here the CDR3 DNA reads TGTGCCAGCAGTTACTCTCAGGGGGCGGGAGGCTACACCTTC.